These T cell receptor beta chains were read from a single sample in a study of read filtering for tumor transcriptome and immune sequencing. TCRdb re-analysed the reads in MiXCR, keeping a single row per CDR3 protein. Counted here are around 130,000 distinct CDR3 sequences, 10% to 15% occurring once; the ten biggest clones make up more than 9.5%. The specimen was a population of CD138-negative cells sorted from bone marrow. These receptors came from a donor at least 40 years old with multiple myeloma. CDR3s include the opening cysteine and the closing phenylalanine or tryptophan. The D gene is left open where the match is weak. Some rows mark clone size as missing; the rest say once, few, many or name a class of expanded clone.

v_gene	len	d_gene	j_gene	abundance	CDR3aa	CDR3nt
TRBV12-3/TRBV12-4	13	NA	TRBJ2-1	NA	CASMGSSDNEQFF	TGTGCCAGCATGGGTTCCTCGGACAATGAGCAGTTCTTC
TRBV28	15	TRBD1	TRBJ2-1	few	CASSLHGTGDNEQFF	TGTGCCAGCAGCTTGCATGGGACAGGGGACAATGAGCAGTTCTTC
TRBV28	11	NA	TRBJ2-7	many	CASSATYEQYF	TGTGCCAGCAGTGCCACCTACGAGCAGTACTTC
TRBV28	16	TRBD1	TRBJ1-4	many	CASSSHQGASNEKLFF	TGTGCCAGCAGTTCACATCAGGGGGCAAGCAATGAAAAACTGTTTTTT
TRBV3-1	15	NA	TRBJ2-5	NA	CASSQTTITVETQYF	TGTGCCAGCAGCCAAACAACCATAACTGTGGAGACCCAGTACTTC
TRBV5-1	16	TRBD2	TRBJ2-1	many	CASSKGSGRSYNEQFF	TGCGCCAGCAGCAAGGGAAGCGGGAGAAGCTACAATGAGCAGTTCTTC
TRBV3-1	16	NA	TRBJ1-2	NA	CASSQVGTSRGDGYTF	TGTGCCAGCAGCCAAGTGGGAACCTCTCGCGGCGATGGCTACACCTTC
TRBV28	14	TRBD2	TRBJ2-5	few	CATGTSGGLETQYF	TGTGCCACGGGGACTAGCGGGGGATTAGAGACCCAGTACTTC
TRBV6-1	15	TRBD1	TRBJ1-5	many	CASTWGGTGRQPQHF	TGTGCCAGCACGTGGGGGGGGACAGGGAGACAGCCCCAGCATTTT
TRBV28	14	TRBD1	TRBJ1-1	few	CASSSQGAGTEAFF	TGTGCCAGCAGTTCTCAGGGGGCGGGGACTGAAGCTTTCTTT
TRBV29-1	16	NA	TRBJ2-1	many	CSVADSGPRLYNEQFF	TGCAGCGTTGCAGACTCGGGACCAAGACTATACAATGAGCAGTTCTTC
TRBV11-2	16	TRBD2	TRBJ2-3	many	CASSLGGLAATDTQYF	TGTGCCAGCAGCTTAGGTGGACTAGCGGCCACAGATACGCAGTATTTT
TRBV10-2	14	NA	TRBJ2-3	NA	CASSELARTVTQYF	TGCGCCAGCAGTGAGCTAGCGCGCACAGTTACGCAGTATTTT
TRBV11-3	15	NA	TRBJ2-1	many	CASSLGGTSYNEQFF	TGTGCCAGCAGCTTAGGTGGGACCAGCTACAATGAGCAGTTCTTC
TRBV28	14	NA	TRBJ2-1	many	CASSMIDWGNEQFF	TGTGCCAGCAGTATGATAGACTGGGGCAATGAGCAGTTCTTC
TRBV5-1	14	NA	TRBJ2-7	many	CASSLVLGSDEQYF	TGCGCCAGCAGCTTGGTTTTGGGTAGCGACGAGCAGTACTTC
TRBV10-3	17	NA	TRBJ1-1	many	CAISESTSGGGKTEAFF	TGTGCCATCAGTGAGTCAACGAGCGGAGGGGGGAAGACTGAAGCTTTCTTT
TRBV9	13	NA	TRBJ2-5	many	CASSPAGTETQYF	TGTGCCAGCAGCCCCGCGGGAACGGAGACCCAGTACTTC
TRBV29-1	12	TRBD1	TRBJ1-1	many	CSAVGTGAEAFF	TGCAGTGCCGTCGGGACAGGTGCTGAAGCTTTCTTT
TRBV12-3/TRBV12-4	17	TRBD2	TRBJ2-5	many	CASSLRVAGGPGETQYF	TGTGCCAGCAGTTTAAGAGTAGCGGGAGGGCCTGGGGAGACCCAGTACTTC
TRBV5-1	15	NA	TRBJ1-2	many	CASSPPSADGGGYTF	TGCGCCAGCAGCCCCCCGTCGGCCGACGGTGGGGGCTACACCTTC
TRBV12-3/TRBV12-4	13	TRBD1	TRBJ1-2	many	CASSRGTGDGYTF	TGTGCCAGCAGTCGCGGGACAGGGGATGGCTACACCTTC
TRBV2	17	TRBD1	TRBJ2-6	many	CASSPGQGVTGANVLTF	TGTGCCAGCAGTCCGGGACAGGGGGTTACTGGGGCCAACGTCCTGACTTTC
TRBV6-1	15	NA	TRBJ2-5	NA	CASSEMVGRQETQYF	TGTGCCAGCAGCGAGATGGTAGGCCGCCAAGAGACCCAGTACTTC
TRBV5-1	15	NA	TRBJ2-1	many	CASSLSHPELNEQFF	TGCGCCAGCAGCTTGTCCCACCCGGAGCTCAATGAGCAGTTCTTC
TRBV12-3/TRBV12-4	12	TRBD1	TRBJ1-4	many	CASRGQSEKLFF	TGTGCCAGCCGGGGACAGTCTGAAAAACTGTTTTTT
TRBV29-1	14	NA	TRBJ2-7	NA	CSVLEGPNPDEQYF	TGCAGCGTCCTTGAGGGCCCGAATCCCGACGAGCAGTACTTC
TRBV29-1	15	NA	TRBJ2-5	many	CSAGERRGAQETQYF	TGCAGCGCCGGAGAAAGAAGGGGAGCGCAAGAGACCCAGTACTTC
TRBV6-5	14	NA	TRBJ2-1	many	CASSPPTSNNEQFF	TGTGCCAGCAGTCCACCGACTTCTAACAATGAGCAGTTCTTC
TRBV5-1	14	TRBD2	TRBJ2-5	many	CASSLLSGAETQYF	TGCGCCAGCAGCTTACTAAGCGGGGCAGAGACCCAGTACTTC
TRBV5-1	13	NA	TRBJ2-5	many	CASSLGGRETQYF	TGCGCCAGCAGCTTGGGGGGTAGAGAGACCCAGTACTTC
TRBV11-1	15	NA	TRBJ2-1	many	CASSKRTASYNEQFF	TGTGCCAGCAGCAAAAGGACGGCCTCCTACAATGAGCAGTTCTTC
TRBV12-3/TRBV12-4	16	NA	TRBJ2-5	few	CASSWGRGARQETQYF	TGTGCCAGCAGTTGGGGTCGGGGGGCCCGTCAAGAGACCCAGTACTTC
TRBV20-1	13	TRBD1	TRBJ1-5	many	CSANQGAEKPQHF	TGCAGTGCAAACCAGGGGGCGGAGAAGCCCCAGCATTTT
TRBV29-1	13	TRBD2	TRBJ2-7	few	CSVVLLAGVEQYF	TGCAGCGTTGTTTTACTAGCGGGAGTTGAGCAGTACTTC
TRBV6-5	13	TRBD1	TRBJ2-5	many	CASSGQGRETQYF	TGTGCCAGCAGTGGACAGGGCCGGGAGACCCAGTACTTC
TRBV7-9	13	NA	TRBJ1-1	many	CASSLVRNTEAFF	TGTGCCAGCAGCTTAGTTAGAAACACTGAAGCTTTCTTT
TRBV30	12	NA	TRBJ2-7	NA	CAWSPTPYEQYF	TGTGCCTGGAGTCCCACCCCGTACGAGCAGTACTTC
TRBV20-1	13	NA	TRBJ1-5	few	CSALAGVRQPQHF	TGCAGTGCCCTTGCGGGGGTTCGGCAGCCCCAGCATTTT